The 9 T cell receptor beta chains presented below share a single source sample, sequenced in a study of T cell responses to AZD1222 COVID-19 vaccine. Profiling relied on immunoSEQ multiplex PCR, and the TCRdb table lists in-frame clones only, not all of them. The profile shows more than 60,000 clones, around 80% of them singletons. The sample in question was peripheral blood, obtained on day 0 of AZD1222 vaccination. These receptors came from an adult in good health.

This clone was recorded a few times. The V and J genes are TRBV12-3 or TRBV12-4 and TRBJ2-7; D uncertain. CDR3 size: 12 residues. The V and J ends lost 6 bases and 2 bases respectively, with 8 bases between them. CDR3 residues: CASSYGPYEQYF. Written as DNA, the CDR3 is TGTGCCAGCAGCTACGGCCCCTACGAGCAGTACTTC.

The chain has TRBV7-9 and TRBJ2-1; D remains unclear. Trimming stripped 2 bases from V and 7 bases from J, with 9 bases between. The CDR3 is made up of 13 amino acids. Per the germline V gene, CDR1 is SEHNR and CDR2 is FQNEAQ (reference sequence). The CDR3 loop is CASSLYSGNEQFF. The CDR3 nucleotides are TGTGCCAGCAGCTTATATTCTGGGAATGAGCAGTTCTTC.

This chain connects TRBV12-3 or TRBV12-4 to TRBJ2-1, with D unresolved. V was shortened by 3 bases and J by 10 bases, with 7 bases between the two germline ends. The CDR3 is made up of 11 amino acids. The CDR3 sequence is CASSFFQEQFF. Written as DNA, the CDR3 is TGTGCCAGCAGTTTTTTCCAGGAGCAGTTCTTC.

The rearrangement joins TRBV4-3 to TRBJ1-2, with a possible D match to TRBD1 (5 bases). The CDR3 is 15 residues long. The V end was cut by 1 base, the J end by 4 bases, with 13 bases between. Germline V gives CDR1 LGHNA, CDR2 YSLEER. In nucleotides, the CDR3 is TGCGCCAGCAGCCAAGGGTCAGGGCATGGCTATGGCTACACCTTC. The encoded protein is CASSQGSGHGYGYTF.

The chain employs TRBV11-2 and TRBJ2-5, with 7 bases fitting TRBD1. Germline V lookup: CDR1 SGHAT, CDR2 FQNNGV. The CDR3 sequence is 16 residues long. V lost 1 base, J lost 2 bases, and 7 bases stayed unmatched. The CDR3 sequence: CASSLVTGTVQETQYF. CDR3 nucleotide sequence: TGTGCCAGCAGCTTAGTTACCGGGACAGTACAAGAGACCCAGTACTTC.

The chain couples TRBV19 to TRBJ2-3; TRBD1 matches 10 bases. The germline gives CDR1 LNHDA, CDR2 SQIVND (reference sequence). V was clipped by 5 bases and J by 0 bases; unmatched bases: 2. This CDR3 has 15 residues. Written as DNA, the CDR3 is TGTGCCAGTAGTTCGGACAGGGGGAGCACAGATACGCAGTATTTT. Its protein is CASSSDRGSTDTQYF.

This clone was counted only a few times. V usage is TRBV2 and J usage is TRBJ1-2; D is unresolved. This CDR3 comprises 13 residues. CDR1 is SNHLY and CDR2 is FYNNEI in the germline V gene. V gave up 4 bases and J gave up 5 bases, with 11 bases separating them. For the CDR3, the DNA is TGTGCCAGCAGTGGGAGGGCAACGTATGGCTACACCTTC. Protein product: CASSGRATYGYTF.

Only one count was recorded for this clone. The chain recombines TRBV5-1 with TRBJ2-3, with TRBD2 matching 7 bases. This CDR3 contains 14 residues. V shed 9 bases and J 5 bases; nucleotides not matched to a gene: 12. CDR1 and CDR2 (germline): SGHRS, YFSETQ. The CDR3 DNA is TGCGCCACCCGACGCGGACTAGATTTAGATACGCAGTATTTT. This sequence encodes CATRRGLDLDTQYF.

This CDR3 reads CASSLSVLGNQPQHF. The CDR3 DNA reads as TGTGCCAGCAGTTTGTCGGTATTAGGCAATCAGCCCCAGCATTTT. The chain uses TRBV28 and TRBJ1-5; D unclear. The CDR3 runs to 15 residues. Trimming took off 3 bases at V and 2 bases at J, with 11 bases between the two ends. The germline V gene has CDR1 MDHEN and CDR2 SYDVKM.